These 4 T cell receptor beta chains came from one sample sequenced in a study of blood T cell repertoires in COVID-19. Sequencing used immunoSEQ multiplex PCR; TCRdb keeps in-frame clones, though not all of them. The sample consists of approximately 360,000 clones, over 80% of them appearing once. Sequencing was performed on PBMCs or T cells enriched from blood (not recorded which). The receptors here all came from a woman in her forties or fifties who had recovered from COVID-19.

V is TRBV11-2 and J is TRBJ1-2, with D maybe TRBD1 (6 bases). This CDR3 has 16 residues. The V gene lost 5 bases and the J gene lost 4 bases, with 20 bases spanning the gap. The germline gives CDR1 SGHAT, CDR2 FQNNGV. The CDR3 bases are TGTGCCAGCAGCGATCAACAGGGAACCTCTCCCTATGGCTACACCTTC. Its translation: CASSDQQGTSPYGYTF. Variable domain in full (rest from reference TRBV11-2 and TRBJ1-2): EAGVAQSPRYKIIEKRQSVAFWCNPISGHATLYWYQQILGQGPKLLIQFQNNGVVDDSQLPKDRFSAERLKGVDSTLKIQPAKLEDSAVYLCASSDQQGTSPYGYTFGSGTRLTVV.

The CDR3 spells CASSVGGGGAYNEQFF. The CDR3 DNA reads as TGTGCCAGCAGCGTAGGTGGCGGGGGCGCCTACAATGAGCAGTTCTTC. The rearrangement joins TRBV9 to TRBJ2-1; TRBD2 might be the D (7 bases). CDR3 length: 16 amino acids. Trimming took off 0 bases at V and 2 bases at J, with 12 bases between the two ends. Germline V lookup: CDR1 SGDLS, CDR2 YYNGEE.

The chain carries TRBV18 and TRBJ1-2, with D maybe TRBD1 (5 bases). V was pared by 3 bases and J by 8 bases, with 10 bases between. CDR3 size: 12 residues. CDR1 KGHSH and CDR2 LQKENI come from the germline V gene. As DNA, the CDR3 is TGTGCCAGCTCACCTCGTACAGGCGGCTACACCTTC. Translated, it gives CASSPRTGGYTF. Combining the CDR3 with reference TRBV18 and TRBJ1-2 gives the whole variable domain NAGVMQNPRHLVRRRGQEARLRCSPMKGHSHVYWYRQLPEEGLKFMVYLQKENIIDESGMPKERFSAEFPKEGPSILRIQQVVRGDSAAYFCASSPRTGGYTFGSGTRLTVV.

This clone showed up just a few times. V gene TRBV6-5 combines with J gene TRBJ2-3; 11 bases fit TRBD2. Trimming at V came to 1 base and at J to 4 bases, leaving 4 bases not matched to a gene. Germline CDR1 reads MNHEY; CDR2 reads SVGAGI. This CDR3 has 16 amino acids. CDR3 residues: CASSYLAGGPADTQYF. CDR3 sequence (DNA): TGTGCCAGCAGTTACTTAGCGGGGGGGCCCGCAGATACGCAGTATTTT.